This entry lists 32 T cell receptor beta chains sequenced from one sample in a study of shared clonotypes between healthy human individuals. Produced via immunoSEQ multiplex PCR; TCRdb's table is partial and in-frame only. The sample yields about 2.4 million clones, around nine tenths seen once. Sequenced input: naive CD4+ T cells sorted from blood. Sample subset: CD45RA+ positively selected. These receptors were obtained from a man between 18 and 29 years old in good health.

The genes are TRBV19 and TRBJ1-2; 9 nucleotides align to TRBD1. Trimming removed 7 bases from V and 4 bases from J; junction bases left unmatched: 16. This CDR3 has 17 amino acids. CDR1 LNHDA and CDR2 SQIVND come from the germline V gene (reference sequence). The CDR3 loop reads CASKSLGQGYNFYGYTF. The CDR3 DNA reads TGTGCCAGTAAATCCCTGGGACAGGGATATAACTTCTATGGCTACACCTTC.

The J gene is TRBJ1-2, the V gene TRBV10-3; 8 nucleotides align to TRBD1. This CDR3 has 15 residues. Germline V gives CDR1 ENHRY, CDR2 SYGVKD. J lost 0 bases, V lost 10 bases, and 10 bases had no gene match. CDR3 in amino acids: CATLPQGQANYGYTF. CDR3 sequence (DNA): TGTGCCACACTTCCTCAGGGACAGGCTAACTATGGCTACACCTTC.

The gene calls are TRBV5-8 and TRBJ2-2, with unresolved D. Germline-derived CDR1 and CDR2 are SGHTS and YDEGEE. V was clipped by 4 bases and J by 1 base, with 14 bases between them. The CDR3 runs to 16 residues. The CDR3, as DNA: TGTGCCAGCAGCGTGCGTAGGACGGGGAACACCGGGGAGCTGTTTTTT. It specifies CASSVRRTGNTGELFF.

This clone appeared once. The gene calls are TRBV21-1 and TRBJ2-5; TRBD2 was called by the table and not checked on the DNA. TRBV21-1 is a documented pseudogene. The CDR3 runs to 18 residues. The CDR3 spells CASSKGGNPSGVGETQYF. CDR3 sequence (DNA): TGTGCCAGCAGCAAAGGGGGGAACCCTAGCGGGGTGGGAGAGACCCAGTACTTC.

The V gene is TRBV7-9, the J gene TRBJ2-3; D possibly matches TRBD1 or TRBD2 (5 bases each). Trimming took off 1 base at V and 2 bases at J, with 10 bases between the two ends. CDR1 SEHNR and CDR2 FQNEAQ come from the germline V gene (reference sequence). The CDR3 has 15 amino acids. Here the CDR3 DNA reads TGTGCCAGCAGCTTAGGGGACGCCTTCACAGATACGCAGTATTTT. Its protein product is CASSLGDAFTDTQYF.

The chain combines TRBV13 with TRBJ2-7; D might be TRBD1 or TRBD2, each matching 5 bases. Per germline, CDR1 PRHDT and CDR2 FYEKMQ (reference sequence). The V end was cut by 7 bases, the J end by 2 bases, with 15 bases between. CDR3 size: 14 residues. The DNA for the CDR3 is TGTGCCAGCACCCGGGATGGGGGTCCCTACGAGCAGTACTTC. It encodes CASTRDGGPYEQYF.

This clone was detected a few times. The chain employs TRBV2 and TRBJ1-1; D perhaps matches TRBD1 (5 bases). V gave up 10 bases and J gave up 7 bases, with 10 bases separating them. The CDR3 length is 10 residues. Germline CDR1 SNHLY, CDR2 FYNNEI. CDR3 sequence: CANLGHEAFF. The CDR3 DNA is TGTGCCAATCTCGGACATGAAGCTTTCTTT.

J is TRBJ2-7 and V is TRBV6-5; D call uncertain. V shed 5 bases and J shed 0 bases, with 8 bases lying between them. In germline, CDR1 is MNHEY, CDR2 SVGAGI. This CDR3 contains 13 residues. Written as DNA, the CDR3 is TGTGCCAGCAGTCCCTTCCTCTCCTACGAGCAGTACTTC. Its protein is CASSPFLSYEQYF.

Remarks on this clone: At the DNA level, this CDR3 is encoded by other sequences in the same sample as well. The J gene is TRBJ2-7, the V gene TRBV6-6; a weak D match, TRBD2 (5 bases). With 0 bases removed from V and 4 bases from J, the gap between germline ends came to 7 bases. The V gene's germline CDR1 is MNHNY and CDR2 SVGAGI (reference sequence). The CDR3 totals 13 residues. The CDR3 here is CASSYSRGYEQYF. The CDR3 DNA is TGTGCCAGCAGTTACTCTCGAGGGTACGAGCAGTACTTC.

Comment on this clone: Other DNA sequences from this sample encode an identical CDR3 as well. The chain links TRBV6-5 to TRBJ1-5; D is unclear. With 5 bases removed from V and 0 bases from J, the gap between germline ends came to 5 bases. CDR1 is MNHEY and CDR2 is SVGAGI in the germline V gene. This CDR3 region has 13 residues. CDR3 DNA: TGTGCCAGCAGTGCCAATAGCAATCAGCCCCAGCATTTT. Translation gives CASSANSNQPQHF.

This chain joins TRBV11-2 and TRBJ1-1, with 8 bases identical to TRBD1. Germline values: CDR1 SGHAT, CDR2 FQNNGV. This CDR3 has 16 amino acids. V was pared by 4 bases and J by 5 bases, with 12 bases of the junction left unmatched. The CDR3 is CASSSSGGQGGTEAFF. CDR3 sequence (DNA): TGTGCCAGCAGCTCATCAGGTGGACAGGGAGGAACTGAAGCTTTCTTT.

The rearrangement uses TRBV7-8 and TRBJ2-7; tentatively, D is TRBD2 (6 bases). Trimming took 5 bases from V and 6 from J, leaving 17 bases between them. The CDR3 is made up of 14 amino acids. Germline loops: CDR1 SGHVS, CDR2 FQNEAQ. This chain's CDR3 is CASSPSGERGEQYF. Here the CDR3 DNA reads TGTGCCAGCAGCCCCTCGGGGGAACGGGGCGAGCAGTACTTC. The variable domain in full, with the rest retrieved from reference TRBV7-8 and TRBJ2-7, is GAGVSQSPRYKVAKRGQDVALRCDPISGHVSLFWYQQALGQGPEFLTYFQNEAQLDKSGLPSDRFFAERPEGSVSTLKIQRTQQEDSAVYLCASSPSGERGEQYFGPGTRLTVT.

The chain has TRBV2 and TRBJ2-3, with 14 bases that match TRBD2. Germline loops: CDR1 SNHLY, CDR2 FYNNEI. CDR3 size: 16 residues. Losses at the gene ends were 11 bases for V and 2 bases for J; bases not matched to a gene: 9. The CDR3 spells CARKGGLAGVTDTQYF. CDR3 nucleotides: TGTGCCCGTAAAGGGGGACTAGCGGGGGTCACAGATACGCAGTATTTT.

The DNA of the CDR3 is TGTGCCAGCAGCTCCCGCCGGACAGGGTACGCCGGGGAGCTGTTTTTT. The encoded protein is CASSSRRTGYAGELFF. The rearrangement uses TRBV11-2 and TRBJ2-2; TRBD1 agrees at 8 bases. This CDR3 has 16 amino acids. Germline V CDR1 and CDR2: SGHAT, FQNNGV. J was trimmed by 6 bases and V by 4 bases; bases with no gene match: 10.

This chain links TRBV6-5 with TRBJ2-7, with 7 nucleotides matching TRBD1. Germline assignment: CDR1 MNHEY and CDR2 SVGAGI. The CDR3 totals 16 residues. J gave up 3 bases and V 0 bases, and 8 bases lay outside the gene matches. The CDR3, as DNA: TGTGCCAGCAGTTACTCCCGACCAGGGGGATTCTACGAGCAGTACTTC. This gives the protein CASSYSRPGGFYEQYF.

Note on this clone: Other nucleotide sequences in the sample specify the same CDR3. This chain connects TRBV5-1 to TRBJ1-4, with D unclear. V shed 2 bases and J shed 5 bases, with 10 bases lying between them. This CDR3 comprises 14 residues. Germline CDR1 is SGHRS and CDR2 is YFSETQ. The CDR3 sequence: CASSLGQQNEKLFF. CDR3 coding DNA: TGCGCCAGCAGCTTAGGCCAGCAGAATGAAAAACTGTTTTTT.

This clone appeared a single time. The chain joins TRBV11-2 to TRBJ2-7; TRBD2 matches 12 bases. V lost 5 bases and J lost 6; bases outside the gene matches: 5. Germline assignment: CDR1 SGHAT and CDR2 FQNNGV. The CDR3 length is 14 residues. The CDR3 nucleotides are TGTGCCAGCAGCACGGGACTAGCGGGCCCCGAGCAGTACTTC. Translation: CASSTGLAGPEQYF.

The V and J genes are TRBV10-3 and TRBJ2-2; D may be TRBD1 (7 bases). The germline CDR1 and CDR2 sequences are ENHRY and SYGVKD. The V and J ends lost 3 bases and 3 bases respectively, with 14 bases between them. This CDR3 region has 16 residues. In nucleotides, the CDR3 is TGTGCCATCAGTGACGGCAGGGGGGTGGACACCGGGGAGCTGTTTTTT. This codes for CAISDGRGVDTGELFF.

About this clone itself: Different DNA sequences within this sample yield the same CDR3. This chain links TRBV5-4 with TRBJ2-5; D gene uncertain. CDR1 SGHNT and CDR2 YYREEE come from the germline V gene (reference sequence). The CDR3 is made up of 14 amino acids. Trimming shortened V by 4 bases and J by 5 bases, and 15 bases separated the two germline ends. CDR3 residues: CASSPGLPGETQYF. For the CDR3, the DNA is TGTGCCAGCAGCCCGGGTCTCCCCGGGGAGACCCAGTACTTC.

About this clone: In the same sample, other DNA sequences code for this CDR3. The chain combines TRBV30 with TRBJ1-5; D perhaps matches TRBD1 (6 bases). Trimming removed 0 bases at V and 7 bases at J, with 7 bases between. The CDR3 is 12 amino acids. CDR1 and CDR2 (germline): GTSNPN, SVGIG (reference sequence). The CDR3 sequence: CAWSVGGQPQHF. The CDR3 DNA follows: TGTGCCTGGAGTGTAGGGGGGCAGCCCCAGCATTTT. Full variable domain (rest looked up from reference TRBV30 and TRBJ1-5): SQTIHQWPATLVQPVGSPLSLECTVEGTSNPNLYWYRQAAGRGLQLLFYSVGIGQISSEVPQNLSASRPQDRQFILSSKKLLLSDSGFYLCAWSVGGQPQHFGDGTRLSIL.

This clone was seen once. The chain employs TRBV5-1 and TRBJ2-2; D not certain. The CDR3 contains 16 residues. The germline gives CDR1 SGHRS, CDR2 YFSETQ. Trimming shortened V by 0 bases and J by 4 bases, and 13 bases separated the two germline ends. CDR3 nucleotide sequence: TGCGCCAGCAGCTTGGTGGGCAGGAGCATCACCGGGGAGCTGTTTTTT. This translates into CASSLVGRSITGELFF.

The chain is built from TRBV25-1 and TRBJ2-7, with D perhaps TRBD1 (5 bases). Germline CDR1 and CDR2: MGHDK and SYGVNS. Trimming cost V 1 base and J 1 base, with 8 bases left between them. The CDR3 sequence is 14 residues long. The chain's CDR3 is CASSEWGQSYEQYF. The CDR3 DNA follows: TGTGCCAGCAGTGAATGGGGCCAATCCTACGAGCAGTACTTC.

A note on this clone: This sample includes further DNA sequences coding for the same CDR3. This chain joins TRBV10-3 and TRBJ1-5, with D perhaps TRBD1 (5 bases). This CDR3 is 15 amino acids long. Trimming removed 2 bases from V and 4 bases from J, with 12 bases in between. The germline CDR1 and CDR2 sequences are ENHRY and SYGVKD. CDR3 loop: CAISESGGGNQPQHF. CDR3 coding DNA: TGTGCCATCAGTGAGAGTGGGGGGGGGAATCAGCCCCAGCATTTT.

The V call is TRBV20-1, the J call TRBJ2-7; D remains ambiguous. Germline CDR1 is DFQATT and CDR2 is SNEGSKA (reference sequence). The CDR3 length is 11 residues. V was cut by 6 bases and J by 8 bases, with 14 bases left in between. CDR3 coding DNA: TGCAGTGCCGAGGTTCCACCCCAGCAGTACTTC. The encoded protein is CSAEVPPQQYF.

The chain couples TRBV7-9 to TRBJ2-7; 7 bases match TRBD1. Germline-derived CDR1 and CDR2 are SEHNR and FQNEAQ (reference sequence). The CDR3 contains 14 residues. V lost 4 bases to trimming and J lost 0 bases; unmatched junction nucleotides: 3. The CDR3 coding sequence is TGTGCCAGCAGCTCGGCAGGGGGCTCCTACGAGCAGTACTTC. Translating it yields CASSSAGGSYEQYF.

On this clone: Different DNA sequences within this sample yield the same CDR3. The J gene is TRBJ1-2, the V gene TRBV27; 10 bases map to TRBD1. After removal of 5 bases from V and 7 bases from J, the junction contained 7 bases not matched to a gene. The CDR3 length is 14 residues. Germline CDR1 and CDR2: MNHEY and SMNVEV (reference sequence). CDR3 amino acids: CASSLGQGVGGYTF. In DNA form, the CDR3 reads TGTGCCAGCAGTCTCGGACAGGGGGTGGGTGGCTACACCTTC.

This clone was seen just once. One end of the junction is discordant with germline, which a read error may explain. For the CDR3, the DNA is TGTGCCAGCAGGTCAGGGGGCATGGGTCAGCCCCAGCATTTT. Translation: CASRSGGMGQPQHF. The chain employs TRBV10-2 and TRBJ1-5; 8 nucleotides align to TRBD1. This CDR3 has 14 amino acids. Germline values: CDR1 WSHSY, CDR2 SAAADI.

This CDR3 is CASSVGTRAEETQYF. The DNA for the CDR3 is TGTGCCAGCAGCGTAGGAACCCGGGCCGAAGAGACCCAGTACTTC. The V and J genes are TRBV9 and TRBJ2-5; no definite D call. The CDR3 spans 15 residues. Deletions cut 0 bases from V and 3 bases from J, with 12 bases between. CDR1 SGDLS and CDR2 YYNGEE come from the germline V gene.

This chain joins TRBV2 and TRBJ1-1; TRBD1 is a possible D gene (6 bases). The V end was cut by 6 bases, the J end by 2 bases, with 13 bases between. The CDR3 has 14 residues. Germline lookup yields CDR1 SNHLY and CDR2 FYNNEI. The CDR3 DNA reads as TGTGCCAGCAGGAGACAGGTCGGAAACACTGAAGCTTTCTTT. Amino acid sequence: CASRRQVGNTEAFF.

Turning to this clone: The sample contains more than one DNA sequence encoding this CDR3. The rearrangement joins TRBV5-1 to TRBJ1-1, with D uncertain. Trimming shortened V by 1 base and J by 2 bases, and 6 bases separated the two germline ends. The CDR3 is 13 residues long. Germline V gene lookup returns CDR1 SGHRS and CDR2 YFSETQ. This CDR3 reads CASSLSVNTEAFF. The CDR3 coding sequence is TGCGCCAGCAGCTTGTCCGTAAACACTGAAGCTTTCTTT.

The V and J genes are TRBV19 and TRBJ1-4, with D possibly matching TRBD1 (6 bases). Germline CDR1 LNHDA, CDR2 SQIVND (reference sequence). V dropped 4 bases and J dropped 8 bases, with 14 bases sitting between them. CDR3 length: 14 residues. CDR3 loop: CASSTTGRREKLFF. The CDR3 nucleotides read TGTGCCAGTAGTACGACAGGTAGAAGAGAAAAACTGTTTTTT.

The rearrangement joins TRBV5-1 to TRBJ2-5, with D perhaps matching TRBD2 (7 bases). Germline lookup yields CDR1 SGHRS and CDR2 YFSETQ. The CDR3 covers 15 residues. V gave up 0 bases and J gave up 4 bases, with 13 bases separating them. This CDR3 is CASSLVWGGGETQYF. CDR3 coding DNA: TGCGCCAGCAGCTTGGTTTGGGGAGGGGGAGAGACCCAGTACTTC.